This is a list of T cell receptor beta chains from one sample in a study of Graves' ophthalmopathy and Graves' hyperthyroidism. Using its own MiXCR run on the multiplex PCR reads, TCRdb lists one record per CDR3 protein. The table has hundreds of thousands of distinct CDR3 sequences, about 20% seen once. The material sequenced was peripheral blood. These receptors came from a woman aged 18-29 years with stable Graves' hyperthyroidism. Some clones in this sample may be carry-over from other donors' samples. Each CDR3 is given with its conserved first and last residue. D genes are given only for firm matches. Clone sizes are given selectively: once, few, many, or a class where the clone is expanded.

clone_size: many; j_call: TRBJ2-5; v_call: TRBV5-6; d_call: -; cdr3_aa: CASSSSGIGTQYF; cdr3_nt: TGTGCCAGCAGCTCATCAGGAATAGGGACCCAGTACTTC
clone_size: many; j_call: TRBJ2-7; v_call: TRBV28; d_call: -; cdr3_aa: CASSWDGYEQYF; cdr3_nt: TGTGCCAGCAGTTGGGACGGATACGAGCAGTACTTC
clone_size: many; j_call: TRBJ2-7; v_call: TRBV5-1; d_call: -; cdr3_aa: CASADSKYEQYF; cdr3_nt: TGCGCCAGCGCGGACAGTAAATACGAGCAGTACTTC
clone_size: -; j_call: TRBJ1-2; v_call: TRBV19; d_call: -; cdr3_aa: CASSSQEGYGYTF; cdr3_nt: TGTGCCAGTAGTTCACAGGAGGGCTATGGCTACACCTTC
clone_size: many; j_call: TRBJ1-5; v_call: TRBV27; d_call: -; cdr3_aa: CASLLRQNDHQPQHF; cdr3_nt: TGTGCCAGCCTTTTACGCCAGAACGATCATCAGCCCCAGCATTTT
clone_size: few; j_call: TRBJ1-5; v_call: TRBV25-1; d_call: -; cdr3_aa: CASSVTGLHQPQHF; cdr3_nt: TGTGCCAGCAGTGTAACAGGATTACATCAGCCCCAGCATTTT
clone_size: -; j_call: TRBJ2-7; v_call: TRBV6-5; d_call: TRBD1; cdr3_aa: CASSSYDRDYEQYF; cdr3_nt: TGTGCCAGCAGTTCTTACGACAGGGACTACGAGCAGTACTTC
clone_size: many; j_call: TRBJ1-5; v_call: TRBV5-1; d_call: -; cdr3_aa: CASSPLGGFGVGNQPQHF; cdr3_nt: TGCGCCAGCAGCCCCCTGGGGGGATTCGGGGTTGGCAATCAGCCCCAGCATTTT
clone_size: few; j_call: TRBJ2-7; v_call: TRBV6-2/TRBV6-3; d_call: TRBD1; cdr3_aa: CASSTHRTGTSYEQYF; cdr3_nt: TGTGCCAGCAGCACCCACAGGACAGGGACGTCCTACGAGCAGTACTTC
clone_size: -; j_call: TRBJ2-7; v_call: TRBV20-1; d_call: TRBD1; cdr3_aa: CSARVRGQGEQYF; cdr3_nt: TGCAGTGCTAGGGTTAGGGGGCAGGGCGAGCAGTACTTC
clone_size: few; j_call: TRBJ2-7; v_call: TRBV5-6; d_call: TRBD1; cdr3_aa: CASSDGTGGTYEQYF; cdr3_nt: TGTGCCAGCAGCGACGGGACAGGGGGGACCTACGAGCAGTACTTC
clone_size: many; j_call: TRBJ2-7; v_call: TRBV5-1; d_call: -; cdr3_aa: CASSLDWGYYEQYF; cdr3_nt: TGCGCCAGCAGCTTGGATTGGGGGTACTACGAGCAGTACTTC
clone_size: -; j_call: TRBJ1-5; v_call: TRBV28; d_call: -; cdr3_aa: CASRGMGAVGQPQHF; cdr3_nt: TGTGCCAGCAGGGGGATGGGGGCTGTAGGTCAGCCCCAGCATTTT
clone_size: -; j_call: TRBJ1-1; v_call: TRBV2; d_call: -; cdr3_aa: CASSEGPGGSEAFF; cdr3_nt: TGTGCCAGCAGTGAAGGGCCGGGGGGGTCTGAAGCTTTCTTT
clone_size: many; j_call: TRBJ1-1; v_call: TRBV24-1; d_call: TRBD1; cdr3_aa: CATSDSSGGDTEAFF; cdr3_nt: TGTGCCACCAGTGATTCGTCAGGGGGAGACACTGAAGCTTTCTTT
clone_size: many; j_call: TRBJ1-1; v_call: TRBV27; d_call: -; cdr3_aa: CASSYAASTEAFF; cdr3_nt: TGTGCCAGCAGTTATGCAGCCAGCACTGAAGCTTTCTTT
clone_size: -; j_call: TRBJ1-2; v_call: TRBV6-5; d_call: -; cdr3_aa: CASSFDSLTNYGYTF; cdr3_nt: TGTGCCAGCAGTTTCGACAGCCTCACTAACTATGGCTACACCTTC
clone_size: many; j_call: TRBJ1-1; v_call: TRBV4-2; d_call: -; cdr3_aa: CASSQQLEAFF; cdr3_nt: TGTGCCAGCAGCCAACAGCTCGAAGCTTTCTTT
clone_size: -; j_call: TRBJ1-6; v_call: TRBV20-1; d_call: TRBD1; cdr3_aa: CSAQQGAIRDSPLHF; cdr3_nt: TGCAGTGCACAACAGGGGGCGATCAGGGATTCACCCCTCCACTTT
clone_size: few; j_call: TRBJ1-1; v_call: TRBV20-1; d_call: -; cdr3_aa: CSASFQGNTEAFF; cdr3_nt: TGCAGTGCTAGTTTTCAGGGGAACACTGAAGCTTTCTTT